This is a list of T cell receptor beta chains from one sample in a study of shared clonotypes between healthy human individuals. Measured with immunoSEQ multiplex PCR; TCRdb has only the in-frame clones, and not every one. The table shows some 2 million clones, with 85% to 95% occurring only once. Material for sequencing was naive CD8+ T cells sorted from blood. Receptors were obtained from a man between 18 and 29 years old in good health. Both conserved end residues are part of each CDR3. Each record gives: CDR3 length, V gene, D gene, clone size, J gene, CDR3 DNA, CDR3 protein. A D gene is named only where the DNA matches it firmly. For some rows the clone size is stated as once, few or many, or as a class when expanded; others skip it.

CDR3 length: 15; V gene: TRBV7-9; D gene: TRBD2; clone size: few; J gene: TRBJ2-5; CDR3 DNA: TGTGCCAGCAGCTTAACTAGCGGGCCGGGCGGGACCCAGTACTTC; CDR3 protein: CASSLTSGPGGTQYF
CDR3 length: 14; V gene: TRBV7-9; D gene: NA; clone size: NA; J gene: TRBJ2-7; CDR3 DNA: TGTGCCAGCAGCCCCGAACCATTCAGGGGAGAGCAGTACTTC; CDR3 protein: CASSPEPFRGEQYF
CDR3 length: 14; V gene: TRBV29-1; D gene: TRBD1; clone size: NA; J gene: TRBJ1-1; CDR3 DNA: TGCAGCGTCGATCCCGGGACAGGGGGGACTGAAGCTTTCTTT; CDR3 protein: CSVDPGTGGTEAFF
CDR3 length: 15; V gene: TRBV5-1; D gene: TRBD1; clone size: NA; J gene: TRBJ2-7; CDR3 DNA: TGCGCCAGCAGCTTGGTGGGACAGGGAGTGGACGAGCAGTACTTC; CDR3 protein: CASSLVGQGVDEQYF
CDR3 length: 15; V gene: TRBV13; D gene: NA; clone size: NA; J gene: TRBJ1-5; CDR3 DNA: TGTGCCAGCAGCTTAGAGGCCCGGGGGGATCAGCCCCAGCATTTT; CDR3 protein: CASSLEARGDQPQHF
CDR3 length: 15; V gene: TRBV6-5; D gene: NA; clone size: NA; J gene: TRBJ2-7; CDR3 DNA: TGTGCCAGCAGTTACTTTTGGGACACAGCCTACGAGCAGTACTTC; CDR3 protein: CASSYFWDTAYEQYF
CDR3 length: 17; V gene: TRBV4-3; D gene: TRBD2; clone size: NA; J gene: TRBJ2-3; CDR3 DNA: TGCGCCAGCAGCCCCGGACTAGCGGGAGTAAGGGCAGATACGCAGTATTTT; CDR3 protein: CASSPGLAGVRADTQYF
CDR3 length: 13; V gene: TRBV6-5; D gene: NA; clone size: once; J gene: TRBJ1-1; CDR3 DNA: TGTGCCAGCAGTTTCACCCGGGCGAGTGAAGCTTTCTTT; CDR3 protein: CASSFTRASEAFF
CDR3 length: 16; V gene: TRBV29-1; D gene: TRBD2; clone size: NA; J gene: TRBJ2-1; CDR3 DNA: TGCAGCGTCGAAGGAATAGCGGGTAGGACCTACAATGAGCAGTTCTTC; CDR3 protein: CSVEGIAGRTYNEQFF
CDR3 length: 11; V gene: TRBV30; D gene: NA; clone size: NA; J gene: TRBJ2-1; CDR3 DNA: TGTGCCTGGAGTAATGGAAATGAGCAGTTCTTC; CDR3 protein: CAWSNGNEQFF
CDR3 length: 16; V gene: TRBV19; D gene: NA; clone size: NA; J gene: TRBJ1-4; CDR3 DNA: TGTGCCAGTAGTAATCAGGGGCCACGGACTAATGAAAAACTGTTTTTT; CDR3 protein: CASSNQGPRTNEKLFF
CDR3 length: 13; V gene: TRBV10-1; D gene: NA; clone size: NA; J gene: TRBJ2-1; CDR3 DNA: TGCGCCAGCAGTGGGACTATCTACAATGAGCAGTTCTTC; CDR3 protein: CASSGTIYNEQFF
CDR3 length: 16; V gene: TRBV6-5; D gene: NA; clone size: NA; J gene: TRBJ1-2; CDR3 DNA: TGTGCCAGCAGTTACTCCGTCGGTCCCGTTAACTATGGCTACACCTTC; CDR3 protein: CASSYSVGPVNYGYTF
CDR3 length: 12; V gene: TRBV5-1; D gene: NA; clone size: NA; J gene: TRBJ2-7; CDR3 DNA: TGCGCCAGCAGCGAGCTAGGTCTCGAGCAGTACTTC; CDR3 protein: CASSELGLEQYF
CDR3 length: 14; V gene: TRBV9; D gene: NA; clone size: NA; J gene: TRBJ2-3; CDR3 DNA: TGTGCCAGCAGCGTAGTGGACAACACAGATACGCAGTATTTT; CDR3 protein: CASSVVDNTDTQYF
CDR3 length: 13; V gene: TRBV5-5; D gene: NA; clone size: NA; J gene: TRBJ2-7; CDR3 DNA: TGTGCCAGCAGCGCCGGTGGCGGATACGAGCAGTACTTC; CDR3 protein: CASSAGGGYEQYF
CDR3 length: 15; V gene: TRBV4-3; D gene: NA; clone size: NA; J gene: TRBJ1-1; CDR3 DNA: TGCGCCAGCAGCCAAGTCGACACAGGGTTGGCTGAAGCTTTCTTT; CDR3 protein: CASSQVDTGLAEAFF
CDR3 length: 12; V gene: TRBV7-9; D gene: NA; clone size: NA; J gene: TRBJ2-2; CDR3 DNA: TGTGCCAGCAGCTCGAGGGACGGGGAGCTGTTTTTT; CDR3 protein: CASSSRDGELFF
CDR3 length: 14; V gene: TRBV9; D gene: NA; clone size: NA; J gene: TRBJ1-5; CDR3 DNA: TGTGCCAGCAGCGCAGGGGATAGCAATCAGCCCCAGCATTTT; CDR3 protein: CASSAGDSNQPQHF
CDR3 length: 14; V gene: TRBV15; D gene: TRBD1; clone size: NA; J gene: TRBJ2-7; CDR3 DNA: TGTGCCACCAGCAGCAGGGGGCCGTCCTACGAGCAGTACTTC; CDR3 protein: CATSSRGPSYEQYF
CDR3 length: 13; V gene: TRBV25-1; D gene: NA; clone size: NA; J gene: TRBJ1-1; CDR3 DNA: TGTGCCAGCAATCGACAGGCGGGCACTGAAGCTTTCTTT; CDR3 protein: CASNRQAGTEAFF
CDR3 length: 14; V gene: TRBV5-4; D gene: NA; clone size: NA; J gene: TRBJ2-7; CDR3 DNA: TGTGCCAGTGGCCGGGGGCAGGGTGTCTTCGAGCAGTACTTC; CDR3 protein: CASGRGQGVFEQYF
CDR3 length: 16; V gene: TRBV2; D gene: TRBD2; clone size: once; J gene: TRBJ2-1; CDR3 DNA: TGTGCCAGCACGATCCTAGCGGGGGGGCCTGACAATGAGCAGTTCTTC; CDR3 protein: CASTILAGGPDNEQFF
CDR3 length: 13; V gene: TRBV7-2; D gene: NA; clone size: once; J gene: TRBJ1-1; CDR3 DNA: TGTGCCAGCATTTTAGGTGGAGCGGGGGAAGCTTTCTTT; CDR3 protein: CASILGGAGEAFF
CDR3 length: 12; V gene: TRBV27; D gene: NA; clone size: NA; J gene: TRBJ1-1; CDR3 DNA: TGTGCCAGCAGCCGGGATGGGACTGAAGCTTTCTTT; CDR3 protein: CASSRDGTEAFF
CDR3 length: 10; V gene: TRBV6-1; D gene: NA; clone size: few; J gene: TRBJ2-7; CDR3 DNA: TGTGCCAGCGGGGACTACGAGCAGTACTTC; CDR3 protein: CASGDYEQYF
CDR3 length: 15; V gene: TRBV28; D gene: TRBD1; clone size: NA; J gene: TRBJ2-7; CDR3 DNA: TGTGCCAGCAGTCTTCTAGGACAGGGTCCCTACGAGCAGTACTTC; CDR3 protein: CASSLLGQGPYEQYF
CDR3 length: 11; V gene: TRBV7-9; D gene: NA; clone size: NA; J gene: TRBJ1-1; CDR3 DNA: TGTGCCAGCAGCACCGGGAATGAAGCTTTCTTT; CDR3 protein: CASSTGNEAFF
CDR3 length: 13; V gene: TRBV6-5; D gene: TRBD2; clone size: NA; J gene: TRBJ2-7; CDR3 DNA: TGTGCCAGCACAGCGGGGGGATCCTACGAGCAGTACTTC; CDR3 protein: CASTAGGSYEQYF
CDR3 length: 16; V gene: TRBV7-8; D gene: NA; clone size: NA; J gene: TRBJ1-1; CDR3 DNA: TGTGCCAGCAGCGGCCTGGACGGGTTGGCGGACACTGAAGCTTTCTTT; CDR3 protein: CASSGLDGLADTEAFF
CDR3 length: 15; V gene: TRBV2; D gene: NA; clone size: NA; J gene: TRBJ2-7; CDR3 DNA: TGTGCCAGCAGCGACCCCGGGACGGTCTCCTACGAGCAGTACTTC; CDR3 protein: CASSDPGTVSYEQYF
CDR3 length: 17; V gene: TRBV28; D gene: NA; clone size: NA; J gene: TRBJ1-3; CDR3 DNA: TGTGCCAGCAGTTACTTAGGGAGGGAAGGCTCTGGAAACACCATATATTTT; CDR3 protein: CASSYLGREGSGNTIYF
CDR3 length: 14; V gene: TRBV27; D gene: NA; clone size: once; J gene: TRBJ1-6; CDR3 DNA: TGTGCCAGCAGCTATGGGACGGCTAATTCACCCCTCCACTTT; CDR3 protein: CASSYGTANSPLHF